The clone carrying this TCR beta chain was counted a few times. As yet, its antigen is unknown. The sample is drawn from a study of CD8 T cells in ankylosing spondylitis. TCRdb passed the 5' RACE reads through MiXCR, listing each CDR3 protein once. This table holds some 240,000 distinct CDR3 sequences, roughly 18% found once. Study-wide findings and caveats: A TCR beta motif of roughly eight highly homologous variants seemed to mark ankylosing spondylitis blood.

The specimen was blood, either unsorted or a sorted T cell fraction (not recorded which). The sequence was collected from a male donor with ankylosing spondylitis or in good health (not recorded which).

In nucleotides, the CDR3 is TGCGCCAGCAGCCAAGAATGGACAGGGGTCCCCTACAATGAGCAGTTCTTC. Protein sequence: CASSQEWTGVPYNEQFF. The chain has TRBV4-3 and TRBJ2-1, with 9 bases matching TRBD1. V dropped 0 bases and J dropped 2; count of bases not matched to a gene: 5. The CDR3 has 17 residues. CDR1 is LGHNA and CDR2 is YSLEER in the germline V gene.